A single sample gave rise to the 15 T cell receptor beta chains below, sequenced in a study of CD8 T cells in Susac syndrome. Random hexamers were used to reverse transcribe an amount of roughly 0.5 to 1 ug RNA. TCRdb re-called the immunoSEQ multiplex PCR reads through MiXCR, storing one row per CDR3 protein. The sample yields under 300,000 distinct CDR3 sequences, about 95% seen once. Sequenced input: CD4+ T cells from PBMCs. The receptor source for this set is a human donor with Susac syndrome.

The chain links TRBV15 to TRBJ2-7; no clear D. Germline CDR1 reads LNHNV; CDR2 reads YYDKDF (reference sequence). V was clipped by 1 base and J by 4 bases, with 14 bases between them. The CDR3 is 15 residues long. CDR3 protein: CATSRASAYVYEQYF. CDR3 nucleotides: TGTGCCACCAGCAGAGCGTCAGCCTACGTATACGAGCAGTACTTC.

The chain links TRBV20-1 to TRBJ2-5, with no clear D. This CDR3 contains 14 residues. Germline CDR1 and CDR2: DFQATT and SNEGSKA (reference sequence). Trimming cost V 3 bases and J 2 bases, with 13 bases left between them. The CDR3, as DNA: TGCAGTGCTAGGGCTGCGGCAAATCAAGAGACCCAGTACTTC. This codes for CSARAAANQETQYF.

V and J are TRBV20-1 and TRBJ2-2, with D possibly called TRBD1 or TRBD2 (5 bases each). V lost 1 base and J lost 3, with 9 bases in between. The CDR3 is made up of 14 amino acids. From germline, CDR1 is DFQATT and CDR2 SNEGSKA (reference sequence). The CDR3 bases are TGCAGTGCTAGAGGGGGGTCCGACACCGGGGAGCTGTTTTTT. Translation: CSARGGSDTGELFF.

The V gene is TRBV7-9, the J gene TRBJ2-7; D may correspond to TRBD1 or TRBD2 (5 bases each). The CDR3 is 14 amino acids. V shed 3 bases and J shed 7 bases, with 16 bases lying between them. The germline CDR1 and CDR2 sequences are SEHNR and FQNEAQ (reference sequence). Written as DNA, the CDR3 is TGTGCCAGCAGCTTTCCGGGACGGCTCTCGGAGCAGTACTTC. Residues: CASSFPGRLSEQYF.

This clonotype was recorded once. This sequence joins TRBV3-1 and TRBJ2-3, with D perhaps TRBD2 (5 bases). Germline CDR1 LGHDT, CDR2 YNNKEL (reference sequence). This CDR3 has 16 residues. V shed 5 bases and J shed 2 bases, with 17 bases lying between them. DNA for the CDR3: TGTGCCAGCAGCGACCCCACTAGTCTCCACACAGATACGCAGTATTTT. Translated, it gives CASSDPTSLHTDTQYF.

The rearrangement uses TRBV30 and TRBJ1-2, with 8 bases identical to TRBD1. The CDR3 runs 15 residues. CDR1 GTSNPN and CDR2 SVGIG come from the germline V gene (reference sequence). V shed 2 bases, J shed 2 bases, and the junction held 7 bases outside the gene matches. CDR3 sequence (DNA): TGTGCCTGGAGTCCTTCGGACAGGGTGAACTATGGCTACACCTTC. Its protein product is CAWSPSDRVNYGYTF.

The gene calls are TRBV9 and TRBJ2-1, with unresolved D. The CDR3 covers 16 residues. The germline V gene encodes CDR1 SGDLS and CDR2 YYNGEE. V lost 7 bases and J 3 bases, leaving 20 bases between the germline ends. CDR3 sequence reads: CASAEASPNNYNEQFF. CDR3 nucleotides: TGTGCCAGCGCCGAAGCGTCGCCGAATAACTACAATGAGCAGTTCTTC.

The chain combines TRBV9 with TRBJ2-2, with 9 bases lining up with TRBD2. Trimming took 0 bases from V and 5 from J; bases not matched to a gene: 8. There are 17 residues in the CDR3. The V gene's germline CDR1 is SGDLS and CDR2 YYNGEE. For the CDR3, the DNA is TGTGCCAGCAGCGTAGCTTTAGCGGGAGAAGGTACCGGGGAGCTGTTTTTT. This codes for CASSVALAGEGTGELFF.

The chain has TRBV9 and TRBJ1-5, with 9 bases that match TRBD1. The CDR3 extends over 16 amino acids. The trim removed 0 bases at V and 3 bases at J, leaving 4 bases unmatched. CDR1 is SGDLS and CDR2 is YYNGEE in the germline V gene. The CDR3 coding sequence is TGTGCCAGCAGCGTAGGGACAGGGGCCTTCAATCAGCCCCAGCATTTT. Translated, it gives CASSVGTGAFNQPQHF.

The V and J genes are TRBV24-1 and TRBJ2-5, with TRBD1 identical over 7 bases. Per the germline V gene, CDR1 is KGHDR and CDR2 is SFDVKD. The V segment lost 5 bases and the J segment 5 bases; nucleotides outside the gene matches: 16. The CDR3 length is 17 residues. DNA of the CDR3: TGTGCCACCAGTGGGTACTTCCGGACAGGTCAGGGTGAGACCCAGTACTTC. Its protein is CATSGYFRTGQGETQYF.

The rearrangement links TRBV4-1 to TRBJ1-1; 9 nucleotides match TRBD1. The CDR3 extends over 14 amino acids. Germline-derived CDR1 and CDR2 are MGHRA and YSYEKL. J lost 11 bases, V lost 3 bases, and 10 bases had no gene match. Written as DNA, the CDR3 is TGCGCCAGCAGCCAGACCGAGGACAGGGGAGGCGCTTTCTTT. Encoded protein: CASSQTEDRGGAFF.

The chain links TRBV2 to TRBJ2-3; TRBD1 or TRBD2 may be the D gene (5 bases each). V lost 3 bases, J lost 2 bases, and 9 bases lay in between. Germline lookup yields CDR1 SNHLY and CDR2 FYNNEI. The CDR3 covers 14 residues. DNA for the CDR3: TGTGCCAGCAGTGAGGGGACCTCCACAGATACGCAGTATTTT. Residues: CASSEGTSTDTQYF.

The CDR3 coding sequence is TGCAGTGCTAGTCTACTAGCGGGCTCCTACGAGCAGTACTTC. Amino acids: CSASLLAGSYEQYF. V usage is TRBV20-1 and J usage is TRBJ2-7, with 9 bases lining up with TRBD2. The V gene end was trimmed by 3 bases and the J gene end by 0 bases; junction bases not matched to a gene: 3. The CDR3 runs 14 residues. The V gene's germline CDR1 is DFQATT and CDR2 SNEGSKA (reference sequence).

In its sample, this clonotype was seen once. The J gene is TRBJ1-2, the V gene TRBV9; D may be TRBD1 (6 bases). The germline V gene encodes CDR1 SGDLS and CDR2 YYNGEE. V was cut by 0 bases and J by 13 bases, with 22 bases left in between. The CDR3 totals 15 residues. In nucleotides, the CDR3 is TGTGCCAGCAGCGTAGCGAGGGGGAAGACAGGCGACATCACCTTC. Translating it yields CASSVARGKTGDITF.

The chain is built from TRBV18 and TRBJ2-2; D ambiguous. This CDR3 contains 11 residues. V lost 4 bases to trimming and J lost 8 bases, with 5 bases between them. Germline values: CDR1 KGHSH, CDR2 LQKENI. The CDR3 region has the DNA TGTGCCAGCTCACAGCAAGGGGAGCTGTTTTTT. It codes for CASSQQGELFF.